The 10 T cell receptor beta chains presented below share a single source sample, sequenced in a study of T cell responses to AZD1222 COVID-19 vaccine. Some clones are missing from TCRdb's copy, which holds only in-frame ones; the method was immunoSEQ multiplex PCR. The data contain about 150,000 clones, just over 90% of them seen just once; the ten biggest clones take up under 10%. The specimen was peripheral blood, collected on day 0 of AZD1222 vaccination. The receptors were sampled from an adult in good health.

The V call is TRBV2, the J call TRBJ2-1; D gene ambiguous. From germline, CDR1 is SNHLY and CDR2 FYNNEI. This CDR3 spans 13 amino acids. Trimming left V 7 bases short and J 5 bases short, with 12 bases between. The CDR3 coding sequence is TGTGCCAGCAAGGTTAGACTGGACAATGAGCAGTTCTTC. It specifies CASKVRLDNEQFF.

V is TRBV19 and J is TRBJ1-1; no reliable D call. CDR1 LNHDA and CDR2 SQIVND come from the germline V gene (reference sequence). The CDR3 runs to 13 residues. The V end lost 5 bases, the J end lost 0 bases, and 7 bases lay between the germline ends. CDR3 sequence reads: CASSAVLNTEAFF. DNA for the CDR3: TGTGCCAGTAGTGCGGTTCTGAACACTGAAGCTTTCTTT.

CDR3 in amino acids: CASSLAPGSEAFF. Written as DNA, the CDR3 is TGTGCCAGCAGCTTGGCCCCCGGGTCTGAAGCTTTCTTT. The chain has TRBV5-4 and TRBJ1-1; D remains unclear. The CDR3 loop spans 13 amino acids. Trimming cost V 0 bases and J 6 bases, with 9 bases left between them. The germline V gene has CDR1 SGHNT and CDR2 YYREEE (reference sequence).

The CDR3: CASSFGGSSSYEQYF. The DNA of the CDR3 is TGTGCCAGCAGCTTTGGAGGGTCGAGCTCCTACGAGCAGTACTTC. V gene TRBV5-5 combines with J gene TRBJ2-7; D is possibly TRBD2 (6 bases). Germline CDR1 is SGHKS and CDR2 is YYEKEE (reference sequence). The length of the CDR3 is 15 residues. The germline V and J ends were trimmed by 2 bases and 0 bases, with 12 bases remaining between them.

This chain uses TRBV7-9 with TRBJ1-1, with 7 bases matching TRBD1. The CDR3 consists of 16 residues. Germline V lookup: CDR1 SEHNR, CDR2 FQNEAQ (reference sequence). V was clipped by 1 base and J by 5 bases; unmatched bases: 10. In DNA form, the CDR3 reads TGTGCCAGCAGCTTAGGCACGGGGCAGGGGGTGACTGAAGCTTTCTTT. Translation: CASSLGTGQGVTEAFF.

This chain's CDR3 is CASRTGTSGGLEQFF. CDR3 in DNA: TGTGCCAGCAGGACCGGGACTAGCGGGGGACTCGAGCAGTTCTTC. V gene TRBV2 combines with J gene TRBJ2-1, with 14 bases that match TRBD2. After removal of 6 bases from V and 10 bases from J, the junction contained 8 bases not matched to a gene. Germline V gives CDR1 SNHLY, CDR2 FYNNEI. The CDR3 covers 15 residues.

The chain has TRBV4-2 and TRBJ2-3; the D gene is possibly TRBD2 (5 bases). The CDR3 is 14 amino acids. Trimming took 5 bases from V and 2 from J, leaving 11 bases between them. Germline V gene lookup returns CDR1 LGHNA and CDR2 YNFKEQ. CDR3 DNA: TGTGCCAGCAGCAGACGGGAATACACAGATACGCAGTATTTT. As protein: CASSRREYTDTQYF.

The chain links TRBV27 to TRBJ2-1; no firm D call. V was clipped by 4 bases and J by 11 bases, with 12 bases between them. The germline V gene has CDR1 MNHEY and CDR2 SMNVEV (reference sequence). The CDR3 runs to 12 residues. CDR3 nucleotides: TGTGCCAGCAGTTACCCCCCAACAAAGCAGTTCTTC. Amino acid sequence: CASSYPPTKQFF.

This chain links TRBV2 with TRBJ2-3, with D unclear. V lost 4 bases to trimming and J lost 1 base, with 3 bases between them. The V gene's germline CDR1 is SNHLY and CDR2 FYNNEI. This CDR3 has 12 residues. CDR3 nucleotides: TGTGCCAGCAGTGTGGGCACAGATACGCAGTATTTT. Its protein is CASSVGTDTQYF.

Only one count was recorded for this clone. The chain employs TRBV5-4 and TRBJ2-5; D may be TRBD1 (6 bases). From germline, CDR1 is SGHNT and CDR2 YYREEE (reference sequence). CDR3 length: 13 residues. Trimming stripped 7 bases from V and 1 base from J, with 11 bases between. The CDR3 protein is CASGGQIQETQYF. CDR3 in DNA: TGTGCCAGCGGAGGACAGATCCAAGAGACCCAGTACTTC.